Each of the 29 T cell receptor beta chains below was sequenced from the same sample in a study of blood T cell repertoires in COVID-19. This table comes from immunoSEQ multiplex PCR, and its TCRdb copy is limited to in-frame clones, with some not included. The sample shows 50,000 to 65,000 clones, 75% to 95% of them seen only once. The sequencing input was peripheral blood. Receptor source: a man in his fifties or sixties with acute or convalescent COVID-19.

The chain couples TRBV2 to TRBJ2-7, with 9 bases aligning to TRBD1. In germline, CDR1 is SNHLY, CDR2 FYNNEI. J was trimmed by 0 bases and V by 6 bases; bases with no gene match: 9. The CDR3 is 16 amino acids. Written as DNA, the CDR3 is TGTGCCAGCAGGGGAGACAGGGGGAGCACCTCCTACGAGCAGTACTTC. Protein: CASRGDRGSTSYEQYF.

The J gene is TRBJ2-5, the V gene TRBV14, with 9 nucleotides matching TRBD2. Germline values: CDR1 SGHDN, CDR2 FVKESK. V lost 1 base, J lost 4 bases, and 13 bases stayed unmatched. The CDR3 is 18 amino acids. The CDR3 DNA reads TGTGCCAGCAGCCAAGCGGGTAGTGGCGGGGGGGCCTTAGAGACCCAGTACTTC. Residues: CASSQAGSGGGALETQYF.

This clone was observed a single time. For the CDR3, the DNA is TGCGCCAGCGGGGGGGTTGAGGAGACCCAGTACTTC. Protein sequence: CASGGVEETQYF. The genes are TRBV5-1 and TRBJ2-5, with 7 positions matching TRBD2. J lost 5 bases, V lost 7 bases, and 5 bases had no gene match. CDR3 size: 12 residues. Germline CDR1 and CDR2: SGHRS and YFSETQ. The full variable domain, in which reference TRBV5-1 and TRBJ2-5 provide the parts outside the CDR3, is KAGVTQTPRYLIKTRGQQVTLSCSPISGHRSVSWYQQTPGQGLQFLFEYFSETQRNKGNFPGRFSGRQFSNSRSEMNVSTLELGDSALYLCASGGVEETQYFGPGTRLLVL.

The rearrangement links TRBV24-1 to TRBJ2-2; TRBD1 agrees at 8 bases. This CDR3 comprises 15 residues. Germline CDR1 and CDR2: KGHDR and SFDVKD. Losses at the gene ends were 9 bases for V and 1 base for J; bases not matched to a gene: 6. In DNA form, the CDR3 reads TGTGCCACCCAATGGGGGACAGGGAACACCGGGGAGCTGTTTTTT. It is translated as CATQWGTGNTGELFF.

The J gene is TRBJ2-6, the V gene TRBV5-1; D is possibly TRBD1 (6 bases). CDR1 is SGHRS, CDR2 YFSETQ, per germline. This CDR3 has 16 residues. The V end lost 3 bases, the J end lost 0 bases, and 10 bases lay between the germline ends. CDR3 DNA sequence: TGCGCCAGCAGCTATACAGGGAACTCTGGGGCCAACGTCCTGACTTTC. Its translation is CASSYTGNSGANVLTF.

The chain joins TRBV10-3 to TRBJ2-2; 15 bases map to TRBD2. V was clipped by 3 bases and J by 4 bases; unmatched bases: 9. This CDR3 contains 19 residues. The germline V gene has CDR1 ENHRY and CDR2 SYGVKD. The CDR3 loop is CAISERGLAGGSSTGELFF. In DNA form, the CDR3 reads TGTGCCATCAGTGAACGAGGACTAGCGGGGGGGTCCAGCACCGGGGAGCTGTTTTTT.

The rearrangement joins TRBV5-1 to TRBJ1-3; TRBD1 might be the D (6 bases). In germline, CDR1 is SGHRS, CDR2 YFSETQ. This CDR3 region has 14 residues. Trimming took off 4 bases at V and 4 bases at J, with 12 bases between the two ends. The CDR3 sequence: CASSTGIQGNTIYF. The CDR3 nucleotides are TGCGCCAGCAGCACAGGGATTCAGGGAAACACCATATATTTT.

The chain employs TRBV28 and TRBJ1-1; TRBD1 might be the D (6 bases). The CDR3 contains 12 residues. Trimming removed 5 bases at V and 7 bases at J, with 11 bases between. Germline CDR1 MDHEN, CDR2 SYDVKM. The chain's CDR3 is CASSMTGVEAFF. CDR3 DNA: TGTGCCAGCAGTATGACAGGCGTTGAAGCTTTCTTT.

V usage is TRBV11-2 and J usage is TRBJ2-3, with 7 bases aligning to TRBD2. The V gene's germline CDR1 is SGHAT and CDR2 FQNNGV. The CDR3 sequence is 16 residues long. The V segment lost 1 base and the J segment 0 bases; nucleotides outside the gene matches: 4. The CDR3 protein is CASSLGGLTSTDTQYF. The CDR3 DNA is TGTGCCAGCAGCTTAGGGGGACTAACGAGCACAGATACGCAGTATTTT.

The chain is built from TRBV6-5 and TRBJ2-7; D is possibly TRBD1 (5 bases). The CDR3 totals 13 residues. Germline CDR1 is MNHEY and CDR2 is SVGAGI. Between the trimmed V and J ends, which lost 6 bases and 2 bases, there was a span of 11 bases. The CDR3 DNA follows: TGTGCCAGCAGGGCAGGGATAACCTACGAGCAGTACTTC. It specifies CASRAGITYEQYF.

This chain joins TRBV7-8 and TRBJ2-1; 7 nucleotides match TRBD2. V gave up 5 bases and J gave up 7 bases; unmatched junction bases: 11. CDR1 is SGHVS, CDR2 FQNEAQ, per germline. CDR3 length equals 15 residues. The CDR3 spells CASSRQRGAQNEQFF. In nucleotides, the CDR3 is TGTGCCAGCAGCAGACAGCGGGGTGCCCAGAATGAGCAGTTCTTC.

The rearrangement joins TRBV5-6 to TRBJ1-2; D is unclear. CDR1 is SGHDT, CDR2 YYEEEE, per germline. The CDR3 spans 13 residues. V lost 4 bases and J lost 4, with 11 bases in between. The CDR3, as DNA: TGTGCCAGCAGCGAAGGAGGACCCTATGGCTACACCTTC. Protein sequence: CASSEGGPYGYTF. Looking up the rest from reference TRBV5-6 and TRBJ1-2 gives the full variable domain: DAGVTQSPTHLIKTRGQQVTLRCSPKSGHDTVSWYQQALGQGPQFIFQYYEEEERQRGNFPDRFSGHQFPNYSSELNVNALLLGDSALYLCASSEGGPYGYTFGSGTRLTVV.

The gene calls are TRBV7-3 and TRBJ2-2; possibly TRBD1 for D (5 bases). The CDR3 has 17 residues. Deletions cut 5 bases from V and 0 bases from J, with 16 bases between. The germline V gene has CDR1 SGHTA and CDR2 FQGTGA. CDR3 region: CASSRIGARANTGELFF. The CDR3 DNA sequence: TGTGCCAGCAGCCGCATAGGGGCACGAGCGAACACCGGGGAGCTGTTTTTT.

This clone was observed once. The chain links TRBV11-2 to TRBJ2-1; 7 nucleotides agree with TRBD1. With V trimmed by 5 bases and J by 5 bases, 12 bases remained unmatched. Germline V gene sequence: CDR1 SGHAT, CDR2 FQNNGV. There are 16 residues in the CDR3. CDR3: CASSIYTGEAHNEQFF. Here the CDR3 DNA reads TGTGCCAGCAGCATTTATACAGGGGAAGCGCACAATGAGCAGTTCTTC.

The rearrangement uses TRBV3-1 (or the pseudogene TRBV3-2) and TRBJ2-1; D not resolved. CDR1 LGHDT and CDR2 YNNKEL come from the germline V gene (reference sequence). Trimming shortened V by 0 bases and J by 3 bases, and 9 bases separated the two germline ends. CDR3 length equals 15 residues. The CDR3 is CASSQDVNYYNEQFF. DNA of the CDR3: TGTGCCAGCAGCCAAGATGTGAACTACTACAATGAGCAGTTCTTC.

The V and J genes are TRBV30 and TRBJ1-5; D gene ambiguous. CDR3 length: 13 amino acids. The germline CDR1 and CDR2 sequences are GTSNPN and SVGIG (reference sequence). Trimming removed 2 bases from V and 9 bases from J, with 14 bases in between. The CDR3 is CAWSSGGFGPQHF. The DNA for the CDR3 is TGTGCCTGGAGTTCGGGCGGGTTTGGGCCCCAGCATTTT.

The chain recombines TRBV2 with TRBJ1-4; 7 bases agree with TRBD1. This CDR3 has 15 residues. J gave up 6 bases and V 4 bases, and 8 bases lay outside the gene matches. CDR1 and CDR2 (germline): SNHLY, FYNNEI. The DNA for the CDR3 is TGTGCCAGCAGTGTCGAAAGGGGGCGTGATGAAAAACTGTTTTTT. Encoded protein: CASSVERGRDEKLFF.

The V and J genes are TRBV30 and TRBJ1-2, with a weak D call TRBD1 (6 bases). The germline V and J ends were trimmed by 3 bases and 3 bases, with 14 bases remaining between them. Germline V gene sequence: CDR1 GTSNPN, CDR2 SVGIG (reference sequence). The CDR3 covers 14 residues. CDR3: CAWSKSRGDYGYTF. CDR3 nucleotides: TGTGCCTGGAGCAAATCCAGGGGCGACTATGGCTACACCTTC.

V and J are TRBV2 and TRBJ2-3, with no clear D. Germline-derived CDR1 and CDR2 are SNHLY and FYNNEI. The CDR3 extends over 15 amino acids. The V end was cut by 7 bases, the J end by 0 bases, with 14 bases between. The CDR3 region is CASTRGGSSTDTQYF. CDR3 DNA: TGTGCCAGCACCCGAGGTGGCAGTAGCACAGATACGCAGTATTTT.

V usage is TRBV4-1 and J usage is TRBJ2-7; 8 positions match TRBD1. This CDR3 has 16 residues. Germline V gives CDR1 MGHRA, CDR2 YSYEKL. V lost 4 bases and J lost 3; bases outside the gene matches: 11. The DNA for the CDR3 is TGCGCCAGCAGCCCGAGCCCGACAGGGGTCCTCTACGAGCAGTACTTC. This translates into CASSPSPTGVLYEQYF.

The chain has TRBV14 and TRBJ1-2; D not certain. Germline CDR1 reads SGHDN; CDR2 reads FVKESK. Trimming stripped 1 base from V and 10 bases from J, with 13 bases between. This CDR3 is built from 13 residues. This CDR3 is CASSQALVGDYTF. The CDR3 DNA is TGTGCCAGCAGCCAAGCCCTAGTCGGGGACTACACCTTC.

V and J are TRBV9 and TRBJ2-2; TRBD1 agrees at 9 bases. The V gene end was trimmed by 4 bases and the J gene end by 3 bases; junction bases not matched to a gene: 7. Germline V gene sequence: CDR1 SGDLS, CDR2 YYNGEE. The CDR3 is made up of 16 amino acids. This CDR3 is CASSTTGTGHTGELFF. The CDR3, as DNA: TGTGCCAGCAGCACCACCGGGACAGGGCACACCGGGGAGCTGTTTTTT.

The gene calls are TRBV2 and TRBJ1-5; 11 nucleotides match TRBD1. CDR1 SNHLY and CDR2 FYNNEI come from the germline V gene. V was pared by 6 bases and J by 6 bases, with 4 bases of the junction left unmatched. The CDR3 sequence is 14 residues long. For the CDR3, the DNA is TGTGCCAGCAGCGGGACAGGGGGTACTCAGCCCCAGCATTTT. Translating it yields CASSGTGGTQPQHF. The full variable domain, completed using reference TRBV2 and TRBJ1-5, is EPEVTQTPSHQVTQMGQEVILRCVPISNHLYFYWYRQILGQKVEFLVSFYNNEISEKSEIFDDQFSVERPDGSNFTLKIRSTKLEDSAMYFCASSGTGGTQPQHFGDGTRLSIL.

This chain links TRBV5-1 with TRBJ2-3, with D possibly TRBD1 on 7 matching bases. Germline-derived CDR1 and CDR2 are SGHRS and YFSETQ. CDR3 size: 15 residues. Deletions cut 2 bases from V and 3 bases from J, with 13 bases between. Here the CDR3 reads CASSFQGGHTDTQYF. The CDR3, as DNA: TGCGCCAGCAGCTTTCAGGGGGGTCATACAGATACGCAGTATTTT.

This sequence joins TRBV28 and TRBJ2-7; the match to TRBD1 covers 8 bases. Trimming cost V 5 bases and J 2 bases; bases outside gene matches: 11. This CDR3 is 16 amino acids long. CDR1 and CDR2 (germline): MDHEN, SYDVKM. CDR3 sequence (DNA): TGTGCCAGCAGTCCCTCAGGGGGCGAAACGGCCTACGAGCAGTACTTC. Protein product: CASSPSGGETAYEQYF.

The chain couples TRBV4-1 to TRBJ2-3; the match to TRBD1 covers 8 bases. Germline V lookup: CDR1 MGHRA, CDR2 YSYEKL. The CDR3 has 17 amino acids. V gave up 1 base and J gave up 0 bases; unmatched junction bases: 6. The CDR3 bases are TGCGCCAGCAGCCAAGGTCCAGGGGGCACAAGCACAGATACGCAGTATTTT. Translation gives CASSQGPGGTSTDTQYF.

The V gene is TRBV9, the J gene TRBJ1-4, with D unclear. CDR3 length equals 14 residues. CDR1 and CDR2 from the germline V gene are SGDLS and YYNGEE. Between the trimmed V and J ends, which lost 4 bases and 3 bases, there was a span of 10 bases. CDR3 residues: CASSPSFPNEKLFF. Here the CDR3 DNA reads TGTGCCAGCAGCCCTAGTTTCCCTAATGAAAAACTGTTTTTT.

The chain links TRBV12-5 to TRBJ1-1; TRBD1 aligns across 8 bases. Unmatched junction bases numbered 6, after V lost 2 bases and J lost 1 base. The length of the CDR3 is 16 residues. CDR1 LGHNT and CDR2 FRNRAP come from the germline V gene. As DNA, the CDR3 is TGTGCTAGTGGTTTGCGGGGAACAGGGGGGAACACTGAAGCTTTCTTT. Protein sequence: CASGLRGTGGNTEAFF.

This clone was counted a single time. The chain carries TRBV30 and TRBJ2-7, with D possibly being TRBD1 (5 bases). CDR3 length equals 13 residues. Germline CDR1 and CDR2: GTSNPN and SVGIG (reference sequence). Trimming removed 3 bases from V and 3 bases from J, with 12 bases in between. Here the CDR3 reads CAWRGQIFYEQYF. CDR3 DNA: TGTGCCTGGAGGGGGCAGATCTTCTACGAGCAGTACTTC.